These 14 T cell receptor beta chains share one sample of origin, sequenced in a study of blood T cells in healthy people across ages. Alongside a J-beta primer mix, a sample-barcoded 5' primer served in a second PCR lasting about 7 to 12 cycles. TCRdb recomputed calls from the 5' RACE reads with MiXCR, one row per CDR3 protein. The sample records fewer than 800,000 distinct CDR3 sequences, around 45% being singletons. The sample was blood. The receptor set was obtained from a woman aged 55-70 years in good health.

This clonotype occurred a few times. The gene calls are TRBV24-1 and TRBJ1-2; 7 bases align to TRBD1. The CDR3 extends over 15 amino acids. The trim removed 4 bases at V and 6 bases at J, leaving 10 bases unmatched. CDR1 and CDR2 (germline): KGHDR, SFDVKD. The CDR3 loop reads CATSDPGQVGNGYTF. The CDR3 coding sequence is TGTGCCACCAGTGACCCAGGACAGGTGGGGAATGGCTACACCTTC.

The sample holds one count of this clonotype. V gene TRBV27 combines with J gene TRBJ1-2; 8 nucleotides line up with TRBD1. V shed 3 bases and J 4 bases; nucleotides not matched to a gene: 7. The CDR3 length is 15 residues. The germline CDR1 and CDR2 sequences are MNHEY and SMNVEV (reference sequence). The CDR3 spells CASSFGQGWFYGYTF. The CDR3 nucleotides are TGTGCCAGCAGTTTCGGACAGGGCTGGTTCTATGGCTACACCTTC.

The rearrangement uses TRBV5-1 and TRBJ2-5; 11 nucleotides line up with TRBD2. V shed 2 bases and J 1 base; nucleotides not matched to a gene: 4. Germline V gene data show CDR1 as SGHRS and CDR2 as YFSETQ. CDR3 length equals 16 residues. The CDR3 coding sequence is TGCGCCAGCAGCTTACCGACTAGCGGGATCCAAGAGACCCAGTACTTC. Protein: CASSLPTSGIQETQYF.

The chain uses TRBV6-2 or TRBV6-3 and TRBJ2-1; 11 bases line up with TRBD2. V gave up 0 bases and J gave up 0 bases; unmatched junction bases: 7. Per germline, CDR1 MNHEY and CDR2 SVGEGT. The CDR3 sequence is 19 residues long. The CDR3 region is CASSYSTSGSSISYNEQFF. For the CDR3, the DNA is TGTGCCAGCAGTTACTCTACTAGCGGGAGTAGTATCTCCTACAATGAGCAGTTCTTC.

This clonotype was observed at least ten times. In nucleotides, the CDR3 is TGTGCCAGCAGTTTATCGAGAAGCGGGAGCTACGAGCAGTACTTC. Its translation is CASSLSRSGSYEQYF. The J gene is TRBJ2-7, the V gene TRBV27; TRBD2 agrees at 8 bases. Losses at the gene ends were 0 bases for V and 3 bases for J; bases not matched to a gene: 4. Germline CDR1 reads MNHEY; CDR2 reads SMNVEV (reference sequence). CDR3 length: 15 amino acids.

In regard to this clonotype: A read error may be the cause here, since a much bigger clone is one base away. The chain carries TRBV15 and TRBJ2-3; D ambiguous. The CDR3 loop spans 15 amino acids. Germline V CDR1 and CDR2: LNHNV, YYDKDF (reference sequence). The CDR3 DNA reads TGTGCCACCAGCAGAGATCTAGGGCTTGCAGAGACGCAGTATTTT. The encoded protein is CATSRDLGLAETQYF.

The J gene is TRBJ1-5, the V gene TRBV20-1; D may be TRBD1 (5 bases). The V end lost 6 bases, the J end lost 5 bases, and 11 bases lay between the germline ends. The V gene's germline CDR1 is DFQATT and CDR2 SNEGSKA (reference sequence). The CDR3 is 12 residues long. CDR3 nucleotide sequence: TGCAGTGCCACGGTGGGGGATCAGCCCCAGCATTTT. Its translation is CSATVGDQPQHF.

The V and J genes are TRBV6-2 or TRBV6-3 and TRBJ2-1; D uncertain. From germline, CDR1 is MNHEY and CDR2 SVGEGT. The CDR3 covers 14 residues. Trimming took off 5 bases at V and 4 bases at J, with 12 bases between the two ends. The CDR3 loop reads CASSNPGRYNEQFF. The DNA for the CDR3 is TGTGCCAGCAGTAACCCCGGACGGTACAATGAGCAGTTCTTC.

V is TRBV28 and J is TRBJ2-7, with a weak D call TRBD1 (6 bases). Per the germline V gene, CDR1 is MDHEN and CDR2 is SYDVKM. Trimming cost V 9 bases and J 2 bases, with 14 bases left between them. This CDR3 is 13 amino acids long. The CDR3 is CASYRETPYEQYF. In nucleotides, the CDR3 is TGTGCCAGTTACAGGGAGACCCCCTACGAGCAGTACTTC.

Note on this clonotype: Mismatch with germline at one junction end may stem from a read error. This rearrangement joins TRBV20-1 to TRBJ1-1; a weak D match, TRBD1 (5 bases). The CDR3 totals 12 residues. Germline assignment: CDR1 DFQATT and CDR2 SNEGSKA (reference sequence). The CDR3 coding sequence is TGCAGTGTTAGAGTGGGGCGCTCTGAAGCTTTCTTT. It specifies CSVRVGRSEAFF.

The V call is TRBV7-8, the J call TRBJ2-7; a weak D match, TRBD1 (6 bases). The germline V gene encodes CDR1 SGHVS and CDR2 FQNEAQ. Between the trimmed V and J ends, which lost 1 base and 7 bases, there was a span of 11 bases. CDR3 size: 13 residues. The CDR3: CASSLGDRREQYF. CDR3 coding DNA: TGTGCCAGCAGCTTAGGCGACAGGAGAGAGCAGTACTTC.

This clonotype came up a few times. The CDR3 sequence: CASSPTRVQETQYF. CDR3 coding DNA: TGTGCCAGCAGCCCTACCAGGGTACAAGAGACCCAGTACTTC. The chain has TRBV7-2 and TRBJ2-5; tentatively, D is TRBD1 (5 bases). Deletions cut 5 bases from V and 2 bases from J, with 12 bases between. This CDR3 region has 14 residues. Per germline, CDR1 SGHTA and CDR2 FQGNSA.

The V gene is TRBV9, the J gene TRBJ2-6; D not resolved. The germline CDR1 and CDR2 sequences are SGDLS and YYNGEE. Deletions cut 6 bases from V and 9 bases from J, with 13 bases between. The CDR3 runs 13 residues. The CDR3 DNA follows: TGTGCCAGCATCCTGGGTAATATCAACGTCCTGACTTTC. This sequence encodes CASILGNINVLTF. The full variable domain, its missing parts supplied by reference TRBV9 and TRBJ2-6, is DSGVTQTPKHLITATGQRVTLRCSPRSGDLSVYWYQQSLDQGLQFLIQYYNGEERAKGNILERFSAQQFPDLHSELNLSSLELGDSALYFCASILGNINVLTFGAGSRLTVL.

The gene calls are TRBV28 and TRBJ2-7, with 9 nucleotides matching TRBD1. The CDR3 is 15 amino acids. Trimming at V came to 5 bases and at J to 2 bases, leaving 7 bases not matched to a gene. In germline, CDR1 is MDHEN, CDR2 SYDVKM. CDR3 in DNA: TGTGCCAGCAGTCGCCCGGACAGGGGTACCTACGAGCAGTACTTC. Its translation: CASSRPDRGTYEQYF.